This TCR beta chain stems from a study of shared clonotypes between healthy human individuals. There are 16 residues in the CDR3. The germline CDR1 and CDR2 sequences are MNHEY and SVGAGI. V dropped 2 bases and J dropped 10; count of bases not matched to a gene: 14. Generated by immunoSEQ multiplex PCR, the TCRdb table keeps only in-frame clones and is missing some. Seen here are about 2.5 million clones, approximately 90% observed once, and the top ten hold 0.37%. This TCR was sampled from a man between 18 and 35 years old in good health. Some clones in this sample may be carry-over from other donors' samples. The material sequenced was naive CD4+ T cells from PBMCs. Indicated subset: CD45RA+ positively selected. The rearrangement joins TRBV6-5 to TRBJ2-1, with 7 bases matching TRBD1. CDR3 residues: CASSYKRDSWSREQFF. CDR3 nucleotides: TGTGCCAGCAGTTACAAAAGGGACAGCTGGTCTCGGGAGCAGTTCTTC.